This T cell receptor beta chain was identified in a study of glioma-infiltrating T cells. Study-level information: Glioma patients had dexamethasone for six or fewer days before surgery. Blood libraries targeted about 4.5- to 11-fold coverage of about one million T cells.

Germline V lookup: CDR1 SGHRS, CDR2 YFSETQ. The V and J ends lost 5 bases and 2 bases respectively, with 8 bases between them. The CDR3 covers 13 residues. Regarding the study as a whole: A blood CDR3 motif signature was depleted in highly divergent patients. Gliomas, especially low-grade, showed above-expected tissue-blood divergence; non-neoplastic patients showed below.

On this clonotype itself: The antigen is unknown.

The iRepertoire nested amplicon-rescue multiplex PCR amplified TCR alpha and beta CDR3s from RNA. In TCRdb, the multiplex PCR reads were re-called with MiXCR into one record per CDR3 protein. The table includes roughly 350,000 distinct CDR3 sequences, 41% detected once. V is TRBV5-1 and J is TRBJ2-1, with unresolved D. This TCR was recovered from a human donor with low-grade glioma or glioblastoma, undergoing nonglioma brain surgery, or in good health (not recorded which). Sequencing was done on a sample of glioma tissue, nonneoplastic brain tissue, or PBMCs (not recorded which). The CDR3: CASRSTTYNEQFF. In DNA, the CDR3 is TGCGCCAGCAGGAGCACTACCTACAATGAGCAGTTCTTC.